One and the same sample provided the 5 T cell receptor beta chains below, sequenced in a study of blood T cell repertoires in COVID-19. Clones were sequenced by immunoSEQ multiplex PCR, and TCRdb holds only the in-frame ones, with some missing. The data show 85,000 to 110,000 clones, with roughly 84% seen just once and under 15% held by the top ten. Specimen: peripheral blood. The source of these receptors is a human donor in a cohort sampled during active or convalescent COVID-19.

The chain has TRBV5-8 and TRBJ1-5; D is undetermined. Germline CDR1 is SGHTS and CDR2 is YDEGEE. V was clipped by 5 bases and J by 0 bases, with 18 bases between them. The CDR3 extends over 17 amino acids. CDR3 sequence: CASSSGVGAYSNQPQHF. The CDR3 DNA sequence: TGTGCCAGCAGTTCCGGGGTTGGTGCATATAGCAATCAGCCCCAGCATTTT.

The CDR3 spells CASSLGPLGLHQETQYF. The CDR3 coding sequence is TGTGCCAGCAGCTTAGGTCCTCTGGGACTCCACCAAGAGACCCAGTACTTC. The chain couples TRBV7-2 to TRBJ2-5, with D possibly TRBD2 on 6 matching bases. V was cut by 1 base and J by 0 bases, with 15 bases left in between. CDR3 length equals 17 residues. The V gene's germline CDR1 is SGHTA and CDR2 FQGNSA.

The J gene is TRBJ1-3, the V gene TRBV6-5; TRBD1 matches at 10 bases. V shed 5 bases, J shed 7 bases, and the junction held 2 bases outside the gene matches. The CDR3 is made up of 13 amino acids. Germline V gene data show CDR1 as MNHEY and CDR2 as SVGAGI. DNA for the CDR3: TGTGCCAGCAGTCGGGACAGGGGCAACACCATATATTTT. This codes for CASSRDRGNTIYF.

The genes are TRBV9 and TRBJ2-5; 8 bases align to TRBD2. Germline V CDR1 and CDR2: SGDLS, YYNGEE. V shed 0 bases and J 5 bases; nucleotides not matched to a gene: 6. The CDR3 loop spans 15 amino acids. The DNA of the CDR3 is TGTGCCAGCAGCGTAGGTGACGGGGGGGCTGAGACCCAGTACTTC. Its protein product is CASSVGDGGAETQYF.

This clone has a handful of counts. The chain has TRBV9 and TRBJ2-2; perhaps TRBD1 as D (5 bases). This CDR3 has 15 amino acids. Germline V gene sequence: CDR1 SGDLS, CDR2 YYNGEE. Trimming stripped 3 bases from V and 0 bases from J, with 9 bases between. The CDR3 spells CASSGTLANTGELFF. As DNA, the CDR3 is TGTGCCAGCAGCGGGACACTCGCGAACACCGGGGAGCTGTTTTTT.